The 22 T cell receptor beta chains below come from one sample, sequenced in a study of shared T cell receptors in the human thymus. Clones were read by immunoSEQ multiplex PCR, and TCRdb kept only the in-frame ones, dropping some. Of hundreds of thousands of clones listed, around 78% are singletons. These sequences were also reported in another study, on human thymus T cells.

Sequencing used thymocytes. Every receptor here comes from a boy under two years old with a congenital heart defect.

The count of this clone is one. CDR3 nucleotide sequence: TGTGCCAGCAGCCGTGGGCATAACACTGAAGCTTTCTTT. It specifies CASSRGHNTEAFF. V and J are TRBV27 and TRBJ1-1; D is uncertain. Germline V gene data show CDR1 as MNHEY and CDR2 as SMNVEV (reference sequence). The CDR3 sequence is 13 residues long. Trimming removed 6 bases from V and 2 bases from J, with 10 bases in between.

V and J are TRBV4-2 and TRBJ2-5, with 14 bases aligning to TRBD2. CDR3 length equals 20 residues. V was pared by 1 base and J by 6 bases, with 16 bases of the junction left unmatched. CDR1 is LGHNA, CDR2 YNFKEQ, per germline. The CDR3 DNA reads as TGTGCCAGCAGCCAAGTTGGTACGGGACTAGCGGGAGAGGGGGCGAAGACCCAGTACTTC. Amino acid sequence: CASSQVGTGLAGEGAKTQYF.

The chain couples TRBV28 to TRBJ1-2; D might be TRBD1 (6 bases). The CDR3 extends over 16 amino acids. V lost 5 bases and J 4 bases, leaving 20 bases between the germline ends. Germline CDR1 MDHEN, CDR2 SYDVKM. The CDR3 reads CASSPGRPQGPYGYTF. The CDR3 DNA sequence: TGTGCCAGCAGTCCCGGTAGACCACAGGGTCCCTATGGCTACACCTTC.

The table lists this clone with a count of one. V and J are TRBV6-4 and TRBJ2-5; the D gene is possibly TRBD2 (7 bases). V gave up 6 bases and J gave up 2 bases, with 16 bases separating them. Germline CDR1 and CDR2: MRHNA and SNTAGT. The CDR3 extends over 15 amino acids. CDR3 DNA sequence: TGTGCCAGCAGCCTCAGGGGCGGGAGACAAGAGACCCAGTACTTC. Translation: CASSLRGGRQETQYF.

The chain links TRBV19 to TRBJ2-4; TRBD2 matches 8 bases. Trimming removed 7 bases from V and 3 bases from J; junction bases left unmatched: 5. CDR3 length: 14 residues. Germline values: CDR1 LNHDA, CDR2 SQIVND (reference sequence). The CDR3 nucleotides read TGTGCCAGTACCCCCGGGGGGGACAAAAACATTCAGTACTTC. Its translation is CASTPGGDKNIQYF.

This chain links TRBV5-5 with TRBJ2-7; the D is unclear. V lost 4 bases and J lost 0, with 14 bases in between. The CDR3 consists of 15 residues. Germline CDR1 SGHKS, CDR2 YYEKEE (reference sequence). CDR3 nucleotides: TGTGCCAGCAGCAGCGACTTCTTTAGCTCCTACGAGCAGTACTTC. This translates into CASSSDFFSSYEQYF. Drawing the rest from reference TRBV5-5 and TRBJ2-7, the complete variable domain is DAGVTQSPTHLIKTRGQQVTLRCSPISGHKSVSWYQQVLGQGPQFIFQYYEKEERGRGNFPDRFSARQFPNYSSELNVNALLLGDSALYLCASSSDFFSSYEQYFGPGTRLTVT.

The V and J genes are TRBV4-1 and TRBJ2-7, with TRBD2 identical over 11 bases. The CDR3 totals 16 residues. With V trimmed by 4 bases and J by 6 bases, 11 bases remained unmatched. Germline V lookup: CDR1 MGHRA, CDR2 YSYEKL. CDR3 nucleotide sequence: TGCGCCAGCAGCCCTTATTATAGCGGGAGGGCGGGCGAGCAGTACTTC. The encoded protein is CASSPYYSGRAGEQYF.

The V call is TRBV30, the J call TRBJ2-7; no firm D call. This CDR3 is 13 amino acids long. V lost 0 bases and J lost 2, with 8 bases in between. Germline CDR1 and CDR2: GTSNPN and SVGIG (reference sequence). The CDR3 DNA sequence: TGTGCCTGGAGTGTAGCCCTTACCTACGAGCAGTACTTC. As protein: CAWSVALTYEQYF.

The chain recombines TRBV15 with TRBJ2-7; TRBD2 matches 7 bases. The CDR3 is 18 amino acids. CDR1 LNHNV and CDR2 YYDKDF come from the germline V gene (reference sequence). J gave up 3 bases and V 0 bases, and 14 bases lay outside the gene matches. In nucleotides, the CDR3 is TGTGCCACCAGCAGAGAACTTCCACCGAGTCTAGCGGACTACGAGCAGTACTTC. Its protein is CATSRELPPSLADYEQYF.

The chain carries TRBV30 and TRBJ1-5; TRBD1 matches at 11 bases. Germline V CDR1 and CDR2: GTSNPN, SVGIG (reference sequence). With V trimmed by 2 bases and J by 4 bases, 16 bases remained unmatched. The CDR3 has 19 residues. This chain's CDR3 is CAWSINPGQGDRWNQPQHF. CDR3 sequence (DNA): TGTGCCTGGAGTATCAACCCGGGACAGGGGGACCGTTGGAATCAGCCCCAGCATTTT.

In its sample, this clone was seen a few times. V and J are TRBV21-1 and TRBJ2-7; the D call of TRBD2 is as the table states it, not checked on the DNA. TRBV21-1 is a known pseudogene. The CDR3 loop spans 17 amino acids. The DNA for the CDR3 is TGTGCCAGCAGCAAAACTAGCGGCTCCTCCAAAGTCTACGAGCAGTACTTC. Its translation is CASSKTSGSSKVYEQYF.

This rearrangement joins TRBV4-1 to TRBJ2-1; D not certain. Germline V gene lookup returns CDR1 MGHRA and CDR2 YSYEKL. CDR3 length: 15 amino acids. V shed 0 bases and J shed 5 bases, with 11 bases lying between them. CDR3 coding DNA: TGCGCCAGCAGCCAAGAAAAGGTCACTAACAATGAGCAGTTCTTC. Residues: CASSQEKVTNNEQFF.

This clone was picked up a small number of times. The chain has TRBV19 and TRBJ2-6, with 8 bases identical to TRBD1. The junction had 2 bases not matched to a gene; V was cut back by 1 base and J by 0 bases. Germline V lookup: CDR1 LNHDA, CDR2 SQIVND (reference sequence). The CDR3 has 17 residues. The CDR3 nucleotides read TGTGCCAGTAGTATAGGGACAGGGAGCTCTGGGGCCAACGTCCTGACTTTC. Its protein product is CASSIGTGSSGANVLTF.

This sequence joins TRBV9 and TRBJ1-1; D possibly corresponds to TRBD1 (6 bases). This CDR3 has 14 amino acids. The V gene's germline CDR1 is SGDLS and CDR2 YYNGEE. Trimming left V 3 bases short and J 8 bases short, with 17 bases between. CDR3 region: CASSGEGGSREAFF. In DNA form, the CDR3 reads TGTGCCAGCAGCGGAGAAGGGGGTTCGAGAGAAGCTTTCTTT.

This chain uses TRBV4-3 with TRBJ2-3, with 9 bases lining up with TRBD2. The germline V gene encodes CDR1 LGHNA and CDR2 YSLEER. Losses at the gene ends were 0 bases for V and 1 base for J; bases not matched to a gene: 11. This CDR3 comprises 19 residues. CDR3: CASSQEEGGRALCTDTQYF. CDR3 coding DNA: TGCGCCAGCAGCCAAGAAGAAGGCGGGAGGGCCCTTTGCACAGATACGCAGTATTTT.

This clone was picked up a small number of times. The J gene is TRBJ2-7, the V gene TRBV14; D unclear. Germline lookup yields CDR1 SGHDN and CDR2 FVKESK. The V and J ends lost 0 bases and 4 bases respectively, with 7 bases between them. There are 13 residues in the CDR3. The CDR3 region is CASSQEIRYEQYF. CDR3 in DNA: TGTGCCAGCAGCCAAGAGATTCGGTACGAGCAGTACTTC.

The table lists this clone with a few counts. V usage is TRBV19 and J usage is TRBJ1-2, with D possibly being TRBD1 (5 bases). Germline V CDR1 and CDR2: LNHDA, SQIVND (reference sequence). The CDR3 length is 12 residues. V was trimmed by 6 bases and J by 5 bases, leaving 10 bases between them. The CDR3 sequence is CASRPGPYGYTF. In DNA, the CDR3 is TGTGCCAGTAGACCAGGGCCATATGGCTACACCTTC. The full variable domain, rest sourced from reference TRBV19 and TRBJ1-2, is DGGITQSPKYLFRKEGQNVTLSCEQNLNHDAMYWYRQDPGQGLRLIYYSQIVNDFQKGDIAEGYSVSREKKESFPLTVTSAQKNPTAFYLCASRPGPYGYTFGSGTRLTVV.

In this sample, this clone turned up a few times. The CDR3 nucleotides are TGTGCCAGCAGCCAGCGGGCTAGCGGGAGGACCGGGGAGCTGTTTTTT. It specifies CASSQRASGRTGELFF. This sequence joins TRBV9 and TRBJ2-2; 11 bases align to TRBD2. The CDR3 is made up of 16 amino acids. The germline CDR1 and CDR2 sequences are SGDLS and YYNGEE. The V and J ends lost 4 bases and 5 bases, in that order; junction bases with no gene match: 7.

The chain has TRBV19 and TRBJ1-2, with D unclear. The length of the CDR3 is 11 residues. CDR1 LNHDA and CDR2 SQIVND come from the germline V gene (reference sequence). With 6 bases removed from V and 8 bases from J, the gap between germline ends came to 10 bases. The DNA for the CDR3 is TGTGCCAGTAGGCTTCGAGGGGGCTACACCTTC. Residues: CASRLRGGYTF.

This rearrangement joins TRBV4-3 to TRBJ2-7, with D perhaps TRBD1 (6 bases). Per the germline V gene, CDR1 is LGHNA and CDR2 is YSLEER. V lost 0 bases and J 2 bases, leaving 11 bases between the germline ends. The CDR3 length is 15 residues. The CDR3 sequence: CASSQERDMPYEQYF. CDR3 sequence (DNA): TGCGCCAGCAGCCAAGAACGGGACATGCCCTACGAGCAGTACTTC.

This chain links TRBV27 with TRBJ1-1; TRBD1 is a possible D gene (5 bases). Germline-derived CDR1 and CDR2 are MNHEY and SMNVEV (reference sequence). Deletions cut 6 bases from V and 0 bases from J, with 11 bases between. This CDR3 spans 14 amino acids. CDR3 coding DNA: TGTGCCAGCAGGGCTGACAGCTTGAACACTGAAGCTTTCTTT. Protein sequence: CASRADSLNTEAFF.

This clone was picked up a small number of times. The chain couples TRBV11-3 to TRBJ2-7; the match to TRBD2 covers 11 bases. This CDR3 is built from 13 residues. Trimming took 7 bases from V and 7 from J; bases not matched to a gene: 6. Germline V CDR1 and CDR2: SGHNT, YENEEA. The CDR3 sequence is CASNLAGGGEQYF. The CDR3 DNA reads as TGTGCCAGCAACCTAGCGGGAGGTGGGGAGCAGTACTTC.